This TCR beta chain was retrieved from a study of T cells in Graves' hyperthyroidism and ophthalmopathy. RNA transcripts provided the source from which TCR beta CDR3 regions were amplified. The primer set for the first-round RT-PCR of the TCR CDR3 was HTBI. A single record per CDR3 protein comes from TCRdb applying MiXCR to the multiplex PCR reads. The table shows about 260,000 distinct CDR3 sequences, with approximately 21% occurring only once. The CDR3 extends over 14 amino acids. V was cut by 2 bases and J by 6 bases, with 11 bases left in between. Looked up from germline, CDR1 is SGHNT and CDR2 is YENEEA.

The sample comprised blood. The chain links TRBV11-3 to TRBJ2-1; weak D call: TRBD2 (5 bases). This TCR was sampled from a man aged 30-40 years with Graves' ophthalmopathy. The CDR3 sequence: CASSLSERSNEQFF. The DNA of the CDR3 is TGTGCCAGCAGCTTATCTGAGCGGAGCAATGAGCAGTTCTTC.